This entry describes one T cell receptor beta chain. Germline V CDR1 and CDR2: LGHNA, YNFKEQ. The CDR3 runs to 17 residues. The junction had 10 bases not matched to a gene; V was cut back by 0 bases and J by 5 bases. The data were obtained in a study of blood T cell repertoires in COVID-19. Overall study: Acute and convalescent COVID-19 specimens originated in the United States, Italy and Spain. PBMCs, B-cell-depleted T cells, or T cells provided the cDNA or gDNA that made up the material.

Only in-frame clones appear in the TCRdb table, and some are missing; sequencing was by immunoSEQ multiplex PCR. The sample includes 15,000 to 20,000 clones, roughly 91% seen only once; the top ten take around 7.2%. Specimen: peripheral blood. The chain couples TRBV4-2 to TRBJ2-3; 8 bases are shared with TRBD2. The TCR sequence derives from a human donor in a cohort sampled during active COVID-19. The CDR3 loop is CASSQDTGGTAGDTQYF. The DNA of the CDR3 is TGTGCCAGCAGCCAAGATACGGGGGGGACTGCAGGAGATACGCAGTATTTT.